A selection of T cell receptor beta chains follows, all from one sample in a study of blood T cell repertoires in COVID-19. The data were produced by immunoSEQ multiplex PCR, yet TCRdb's version contains in-frame clones alone and is incomplete. This table has 200,000 to 300,000 clones, roughly 87% appearing once. Sequenced: peripheral blood. Receptors were obtained from a man aged 55 to 70 who had recovered from COVID-19. Both conserved end residues are trimmed from each CDR3.

J: TRBJ2-7; V: TRBV6-1; CDR3: ASSEGGRNEQY
J: TRBJ2-2; V: TRBV5-1; CDR3: ASTRTVDTGELF
J: TRBJ1-6; V: TRBV6-5; CDR3: ASSRPGQGNSPLH
J: TRBJ1-1; V: TRBV19; CDR3: ASSSRGRNTEAF
J: TRBJ1-1; V: TRBV5-4; CDR3: ASSRARQGNTEAF
J: TRBJ1-4; V: TRBV24-1; CDR3: ATSGGGRSTNEKLF
J: TRBJ2-5; V: TRBV5-1; CDR3: ASSLGSGGQETQY
J: TRBJ1-2; V: TRBV9; CDR3: ASSVLQGTNYGYT
J: TRBJ1-6; V: TRBV4-1; CDR3: ASSQEAGGFSPLH
J: TRBJ1-4; V: TRBV6-1; CDR3: ASSLTGVANEKLF
J: TRBJ2-2; V: TRBV19; CDR3: ASSIPRGGELF
J: TRBJ2-6; V: TRBV30; CDR3: AWSGSGANVLT
J: TRBJ1-6; V: TRBV7-9; CDR3: ASSHQTGGGNSPLH
J: TRBJ2-7; V: TRBV2; CDR3: ASTPSAAGAYEQY
J: TRBJ2-1; V: TRBV7-2; CDR3: ASSLRSGNEQF
J: TRBJ1-6; V: TRBV10-3; CDR3: AISGQGEESPLH
J: TRBJ2-5; V: TRBV9; CDR3: ASSGRLAGGLETQY
J: TRBJ1-2; V: TRBV5-1; CDR3: ASSKGQGTYGYT
J: TRBJ2-5; V: TRBV10-2; CDR3: ASSEMGQYQETQY
J: TRBJ1-5; V: TRBV6-6; CDR3: ASSTGQGVHQPQH
J: TRBJ2-5; V: TRBV30; CDR3: AWSVLRGILETQY
J: TRBJ1-2; V: TRBV10-3; CDR3: AISRDTSVNNYGYT
J: TRBJ2-2; V: TRBV5-1; CDR3: ASSFPGLAGDTGELF
J: TRBJ1-1; V: TRBV6-2/TRBV6-3; CDR3: ASSEGPITEAF
J: TRBJ2-5; V: TRBV6-5; CDR3: ASNPSKGQTETQY
J: TRBJ1-1; V: TRBV5-1; CDR3: ASSLGGSGNTEAF
J: TRBJ2-7; V: TRBV6-5; CDR3: ASKRVREALEQY
J: TRBJ1-6; V: TRBV6-5; CDR3: ASSKGGYNSPLH
J: TRBJ2-7; V: TRBV6-5; CDR3: ASSSVALGQNYEQY
J: TRBJ1-2; V: TRBV10-3; CDR3: AISPGQGGYT
J: TRBJ1-4; V: TRBV7-6; CDR3: ASSRGQGGNEKLF
J: TRBJ1-2; V: TRBV5-1; CDR3: ASSRGQGADYGYT
J: TRBJ1-2; V: TRBV9; CDR3: ASSLREGRGDGYT
J: TRBJ1-5; V: TRBV18; CDR3: ATTTQSNQPQH
J: TRBJ2-3; V: TRBV9; CDR3: ASSLGLLSDTQY